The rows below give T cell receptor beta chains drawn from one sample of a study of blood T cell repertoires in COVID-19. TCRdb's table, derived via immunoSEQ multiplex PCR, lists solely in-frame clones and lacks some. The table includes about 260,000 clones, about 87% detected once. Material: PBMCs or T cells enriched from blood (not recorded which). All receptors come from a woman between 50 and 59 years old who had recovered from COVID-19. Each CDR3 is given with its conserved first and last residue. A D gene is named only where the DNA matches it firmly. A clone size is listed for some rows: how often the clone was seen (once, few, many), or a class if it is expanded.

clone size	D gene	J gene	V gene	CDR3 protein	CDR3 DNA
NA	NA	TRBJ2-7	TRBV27	CASSVRGAGNEQYF	TGTGCCAGCAGCGTCCGGGGGGCTGGCAACGAGCAGTACTTC
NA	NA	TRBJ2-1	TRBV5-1	CASSMDPRAYNEQFF	TGCGCCAGCAGCATGGACCCCAGGGCCTACAATGAGCAGTTCTTC
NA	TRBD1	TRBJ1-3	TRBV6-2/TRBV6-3	CASSMDRGTGNTIYF	TGTGCCAGCAGCATGGACAGGGGTACTGGAAACACCATATATTTT
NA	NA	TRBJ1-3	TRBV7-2	CASSLEAGRRNTIYF	TGTGCCAGCAGCTTAGAGGCAGGGAGGCGAAACACCATATATTTT
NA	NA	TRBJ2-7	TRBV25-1	CASRATGSHEQYF	TGTGCCAGTAGAGCCACAGGGTCCCACGAGCAGTACTTC
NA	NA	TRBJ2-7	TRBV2	CASRAADRSGEQYF	TGTGCCAGCAGGGCAGCCGACAGGTCGGGCGAGCAGTACTTC
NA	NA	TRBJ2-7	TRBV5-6	CASSLILAHDSYEQYF	TGTGCCAGCAGCTTGATCCTAGCGCATGATTCCTACGAGCAGTACTTC
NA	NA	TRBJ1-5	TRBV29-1	CSARDNNQPQHF	TGCAGCGCTCGGGACAACAATCAGCCCCAGCATTTT
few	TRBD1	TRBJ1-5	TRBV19	CASSPRDRGRLQPQHF	TGTGCCAGTAGTCCCCGGGACAGGGGGCGCCTGCAGCCCCAGCATTTT
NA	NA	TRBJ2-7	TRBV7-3	CASGIEVGRLPNEQYF	TGTGCCAGCGGAATAGAGGTTGGCCGGCTCCCCAACGAGCAGTACTTC
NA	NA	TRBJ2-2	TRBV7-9	CASRQTSGMNTGELFF	TGTGCCAGCAGACAGACGTCGGGGATGAACACCGGGGAGCTGTTTTTT
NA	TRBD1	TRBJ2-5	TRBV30	CAWGGQAAETQYF	TGTGCCTGGGGGGGACAGGCGGCCGAGACCCAGTACTTC
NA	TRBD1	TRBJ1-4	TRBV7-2	CASSTGQGNEKLFF	TGTGCCAGCAGCACGGGACAGGGGAATGAAAAACTGTTTTTT
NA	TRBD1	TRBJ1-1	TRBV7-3	CASSTQGDTEAFF	TGTGCCAGCAGCACACAGGGGGACACTGAAGCTTTCTTT
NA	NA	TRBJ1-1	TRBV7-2	CASSLEWGGAEAFF	TGTGCCAGCAGCTTAGAGTGGGGAGGCGCTGAAGCTTTCTTT
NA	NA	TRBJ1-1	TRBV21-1	CASSTAWGVLTEAFF	TGTGCCAGCAGCACCGCCTGGGGGGTGCTCACTGAAGCTTTCTTT
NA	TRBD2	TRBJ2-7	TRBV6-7	CASSLSTSGYEQYF	TGTGCCAGCAGTCTCTCGACTAGCGGCTACGAGCAGTACTTC
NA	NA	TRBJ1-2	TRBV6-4	CASSDGGNSNYGYTF	TGTGCCAGCAGTGACGGCGGGAATTCTAACTATGGCTACACCTTC
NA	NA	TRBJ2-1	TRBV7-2	CASSPRRPGLASYNEQFF	TGTGCCAGCAGCCCGCGCCGACCTGGACTGGCCTCCTACAATGAGCAGTTCTTC
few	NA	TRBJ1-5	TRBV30	CAWRADRGQPQHF	TGTGCCTGGCGGGCCGATCGGGGTCAGCCCCAGCATTTT
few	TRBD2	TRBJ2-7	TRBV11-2	CASSLAPSSGSSDEQYF	TGTGCCAGCAGCTTAGCCCCATCTAGCGGGAGTTCGGACGAGCAGTACTTC
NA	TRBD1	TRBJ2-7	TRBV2	CASMDRDSYEQYF	TGTGCCAGCATGGACAGGGACTCCTACGAGCAGTACTTC
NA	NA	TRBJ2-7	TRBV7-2	CASSLRNRDEQYF	TGTGCCAGCAGCTTACGAAACAGGGACGAGCAGTACTTC
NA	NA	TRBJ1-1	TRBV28	CASSLLTGNTEAFF	TGTGCCAGCAGTTTATTGACAGGGAACACTGAAGCTTTCTTT
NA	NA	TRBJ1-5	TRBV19	CASSSQGVGGQPQHF	TGTGCCAGTAGTTCACAGGGTGTCGGCGGTCAGCCCCAGCATTTT
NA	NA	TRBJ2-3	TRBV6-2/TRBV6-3	CASSYSSRDILRTDTQYF	TGTGCCAGCAGTTACTCGAGCCGGGACATCTTACGGACAGATACGCAGTATTTT
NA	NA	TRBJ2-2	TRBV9	CASSDRDSLSGELFF	TGTGCCAGCAGCGACCGGGATTCCCTCTCGGGGGAGCTGTTTTTT
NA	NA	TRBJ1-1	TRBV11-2	CASSYSNTEAFF	TGTGCCAGCAGCTACTCAAACACTGAAGCTTTCTTT
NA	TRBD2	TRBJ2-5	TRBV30	CAWSPRTSGRAIQETQYF	TGTGCCTGGAGTCCCCGGACTAGCGGGAGGGCAATTCAAGAGACCCAGTACTTC
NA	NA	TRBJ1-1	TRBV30	CAWSVGGAFEAFF	TGTGCCTGGAGTGTAGGAGGGGCGTTTGAAGCTTTCTTT
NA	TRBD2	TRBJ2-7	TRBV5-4	CASSFGGTRNYEQYF	TGTGCCAGCAGCTTCGGGGGGACTAGAAATTACGAGCAGTACTTC
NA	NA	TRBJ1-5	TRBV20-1	CSASGGFNQPQHF	TGCAGTGCTAGTGGGGGCTTCAATCAGCCCCAGCATTTT
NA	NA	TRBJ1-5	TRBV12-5	CASDIHPWANQPQHF	TGTGCTAGTGACATTCATCCATGGGCCAATCAGCCCCAGCATTTT
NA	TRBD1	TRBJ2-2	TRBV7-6	CASSSFADRTGAGELFF	TGTGCCAGCAGCTCCTTTGCGGACCGCACAGGGGCCGGGGAGCTGTTTTTT
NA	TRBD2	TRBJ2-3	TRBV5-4	CASSLASGITDTQYF	TGTGCCAGCAGCTTGGCTAGCGGCATCACAGATACGCAGTATTTT
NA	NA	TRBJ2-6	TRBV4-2	CASSQPQGSGANVLTF	TGTGCCAGCAGCCAACCTCAGGGGTCTGGGGCCAACGTCCTGACTTTC
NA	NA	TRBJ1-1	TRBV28	CASSLGEGMNTEAFF	TGTGCCAGTTCCTTGGGAGAGGGAATGAACACTGAAGCTTTCTTT
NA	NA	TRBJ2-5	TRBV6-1	CASSEARQAIGETQYF	TGTGCCAGCAGTGAAGCACGACAGGCTATCGGGGAGACCCAGTACTTC
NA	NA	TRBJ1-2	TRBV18	CASSPRQAGEYGYTF	TGTGCCAGCTCACCACGGCAGGCGGGGGAGTATGGCTACACCTTC
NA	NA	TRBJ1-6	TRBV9	CASSGDIRGSYNSPLHF	TGTGCCAGCAGCGGAGACATCAGGGGCTCCTATAATTCACCCCTCCACTTT
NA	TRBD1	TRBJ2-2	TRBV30	CATDRGLGELFF	TGTGCCACCGACAGGGGATTGGGGGAGCTGTTTTTT
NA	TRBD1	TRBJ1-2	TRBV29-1	CSAGQGGLSGYTF	TGCAGCGCGGGACAAGGGGGCTTGAGTGGCTACACCTTC
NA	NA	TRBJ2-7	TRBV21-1	CASSAGKTPYEQYF	TGTGCCAGCAGCGCAGGGAAAACACCCTACGAGCAGTACTTC
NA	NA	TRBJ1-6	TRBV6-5	CASSFSGARTNSPLHF	TGTGCCAGCAGTTTCTCGGGGGCCCGAACTAATTCACCCCTCCACTTT
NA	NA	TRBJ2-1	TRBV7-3	CASSLTVASYEQFF	TGTGCCAGCAGCTTAACGGTGGCTAGCTATGAGCAGTTCTTC
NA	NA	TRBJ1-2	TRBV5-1	CASKLRQLNYGYTF	TGCGCCAGCAAATTGAGACAGCTAAACTATGGCTACACCTTC
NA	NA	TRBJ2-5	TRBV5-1	CASSLGTAQETQYF	TGCGCCAGCAGCTTGGGTACAGCCCAAGAGACCCAGTACTTC
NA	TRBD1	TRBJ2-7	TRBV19	CASSDQGALREQYF	TGTGCCAGTAGCGACCAGGGGGCTCTAAGGGAGCAGTACTTC
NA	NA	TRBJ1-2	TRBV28	CASSFRAGTNGYTF	TGTGCCAGCAGTTTTAGGGCAGGGACAAATGGCTACACCTTC
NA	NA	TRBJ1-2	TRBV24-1	CATSDFRNYGYTF	TGTGCCACCAGTGATTTTCGGAACTATGGCTACACCTTC
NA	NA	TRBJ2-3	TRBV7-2	CASSPRVSDTQYF	TGTGCCAGCAGCCCCAGGGTTTCAGATACGCAGTATTTT
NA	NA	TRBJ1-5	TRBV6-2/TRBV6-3	CASSYRPWAPNQPQHF	TGTGCCAGCAGTTACAGGCCCTGGGCTCCAAATCAGCCCCAGCATTTT
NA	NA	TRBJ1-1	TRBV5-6	CASSPGWWSTEAFF	TGTGCCAGCAGCCCGGGATGGTGGTCCACTGAAGCTTTCTTT
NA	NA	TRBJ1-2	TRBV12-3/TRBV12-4	CASSLSRGGYTF	TGTGCCAGCAGTTTAAGTAGGGGAGGCTACACCTTC
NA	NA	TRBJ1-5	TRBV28	CASTINQPQHF	TGTGCCAGCACCATTAATCAGCCCCAGCATTTT